This T cell receptor (beta chain) came from a study of T cell responses to AZD1222 COVID-19 vaccine. Repertoires were generated with immunoSEQ multiplex PCR, while TCRdb's copy carries only in-frame clones and drops some. The sample has approximately 65,000 clones; roughly three quarters are singletons. In the case of this clone: Its cognate antigen is unknown.

V lost 3 bases and J lost 0; bases outside the gene matches: 6. The length of the CDR3 is 17 residues. The germline CDR1 and CDR2 sequences are LNHDA and SQIVND (reference sequence). Study-wide points: Spike as a whole was targeted by vaccine-associated CD4 TCRs, dominant at 160-218 and 743-854. Reportedly, nearly half the spike-specific TCRs target unmutated variant regions.

Specimen: peripheral blood, collected on day 0 of AZD1222 vaccination. This sequence originates from an adult in good health. The rearrangement links TRBV19 to TRBJ1-3; 9 bases fit TRBD1. This CDR3 reads CASSIDRGVTSGNTIYF. The CDR3, as DNA: TGTGCCAGTAGTATCGACAGGGGGGTTACCTCTGGAAACACCATATATTTT.